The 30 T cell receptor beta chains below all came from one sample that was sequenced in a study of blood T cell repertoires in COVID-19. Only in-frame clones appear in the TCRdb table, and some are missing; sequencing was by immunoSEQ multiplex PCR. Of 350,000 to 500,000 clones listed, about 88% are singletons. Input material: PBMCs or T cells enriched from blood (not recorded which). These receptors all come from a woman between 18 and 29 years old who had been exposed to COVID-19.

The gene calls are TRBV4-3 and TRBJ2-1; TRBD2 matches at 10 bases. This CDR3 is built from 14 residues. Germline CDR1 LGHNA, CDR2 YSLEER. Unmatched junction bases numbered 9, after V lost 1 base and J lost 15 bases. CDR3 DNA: TGCGCCAGCAGCCAAGTTTCTCCCGGGACTAGCGTGTTCTTC. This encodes CASSQVSPGTSVFF.

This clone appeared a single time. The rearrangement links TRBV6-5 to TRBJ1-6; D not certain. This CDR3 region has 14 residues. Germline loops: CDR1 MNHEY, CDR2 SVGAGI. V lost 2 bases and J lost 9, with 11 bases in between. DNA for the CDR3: TGTGCCAGCAGTTACAGCACACAGTTTTCACCCCTCCACTTT. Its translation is CASSYSTQFSPLHF.

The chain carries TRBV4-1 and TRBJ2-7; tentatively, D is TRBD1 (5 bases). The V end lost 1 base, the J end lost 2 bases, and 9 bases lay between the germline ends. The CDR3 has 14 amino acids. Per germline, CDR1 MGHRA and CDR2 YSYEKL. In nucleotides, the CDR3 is TGCGCCAGCAGCCAAGGGGCAGGGCCCTACGAGCAGTACTTC. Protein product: CASSQGAGPYEQYF.

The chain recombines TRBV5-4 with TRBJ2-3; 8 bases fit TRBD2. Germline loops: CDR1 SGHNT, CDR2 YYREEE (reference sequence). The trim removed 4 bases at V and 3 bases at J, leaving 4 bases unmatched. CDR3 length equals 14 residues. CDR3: CASSPGGITDTQYF. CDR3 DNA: TGTGCCAGCAGCCCGGGGGGGATAACAGATACGCAGTATTTT.

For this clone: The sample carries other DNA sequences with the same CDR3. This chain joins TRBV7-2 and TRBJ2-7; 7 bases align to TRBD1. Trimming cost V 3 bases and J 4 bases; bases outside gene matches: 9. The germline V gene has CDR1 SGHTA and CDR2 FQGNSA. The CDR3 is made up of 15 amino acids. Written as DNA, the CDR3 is TGTGCCAGCAGCTTTAGGGCAGGGGGTACATACGAGCAGTACTTC. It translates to CASSFRAGGTYEQYF.

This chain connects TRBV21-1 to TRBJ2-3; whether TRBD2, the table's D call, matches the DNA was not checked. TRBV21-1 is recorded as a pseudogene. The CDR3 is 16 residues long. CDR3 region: CASSKGTSGGTDTQYF. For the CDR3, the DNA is TGTGCCAGCAGCAAAGGTACGAGCGGGGGGACAGATACGCAGTATTTT.

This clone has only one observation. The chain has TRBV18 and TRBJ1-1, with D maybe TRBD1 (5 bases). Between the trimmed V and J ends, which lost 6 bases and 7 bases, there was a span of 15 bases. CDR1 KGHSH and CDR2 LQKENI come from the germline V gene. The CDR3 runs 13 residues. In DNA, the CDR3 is TGTGCCAGCTCCCTCGGCGGGGCGGGTGAAGCTTTCTTT. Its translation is CASSLGGAGEAFF.

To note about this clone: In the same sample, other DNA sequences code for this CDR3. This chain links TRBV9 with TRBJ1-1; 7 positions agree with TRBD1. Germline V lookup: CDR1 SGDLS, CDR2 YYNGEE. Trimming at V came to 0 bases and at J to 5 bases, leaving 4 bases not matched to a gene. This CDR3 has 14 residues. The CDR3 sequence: CASSVGSGGTEAFF. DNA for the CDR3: TGTGCCAGCAGCGTAGGTTCAGGGGGGACTGAAGCTTTCTTT.

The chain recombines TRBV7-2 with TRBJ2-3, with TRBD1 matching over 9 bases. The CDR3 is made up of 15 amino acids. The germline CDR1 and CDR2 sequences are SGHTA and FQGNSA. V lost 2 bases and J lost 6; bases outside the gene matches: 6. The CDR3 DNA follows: TGTGCCAGCAGCTTACTAATCGGACAGGGGGATACGCAGTATTTT. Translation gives CASSLLIGQGDTQYF.

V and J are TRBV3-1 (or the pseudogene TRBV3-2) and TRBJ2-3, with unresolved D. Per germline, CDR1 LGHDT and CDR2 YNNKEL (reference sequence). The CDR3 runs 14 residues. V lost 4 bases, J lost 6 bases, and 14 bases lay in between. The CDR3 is CASSRQPSEDTQYF. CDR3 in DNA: TGTGCCAGCAGCCGCCAACCCTCCGAGGATACGCAGTATTTT.

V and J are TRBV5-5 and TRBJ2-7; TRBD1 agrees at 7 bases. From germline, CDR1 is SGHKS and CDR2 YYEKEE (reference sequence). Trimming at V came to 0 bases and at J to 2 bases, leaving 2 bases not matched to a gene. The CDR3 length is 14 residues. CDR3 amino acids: CASSLVQGAYEQYF. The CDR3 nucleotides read TGTGCCAGCAGCTTGGTTCAGGGGGCCTACGAGCAGTACTTC.

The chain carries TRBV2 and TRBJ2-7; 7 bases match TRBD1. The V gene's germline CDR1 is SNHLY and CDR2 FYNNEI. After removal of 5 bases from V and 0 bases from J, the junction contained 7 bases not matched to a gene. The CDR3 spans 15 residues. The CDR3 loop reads CASSHSRQGSYEQYF. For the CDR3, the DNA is TGTGCCAGCAGTCACAGTCGACAGGGCTCCTACGAGCAGTACTTC.

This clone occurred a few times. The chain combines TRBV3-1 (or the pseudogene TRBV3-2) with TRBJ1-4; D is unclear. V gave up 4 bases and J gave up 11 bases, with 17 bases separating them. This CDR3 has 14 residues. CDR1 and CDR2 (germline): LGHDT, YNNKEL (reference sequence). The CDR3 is CASSPNPGGEKLFF. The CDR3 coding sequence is TGTGCCAGCAGCCCAAATCCAGGCGGGGAGAAACTGTTTTTT.

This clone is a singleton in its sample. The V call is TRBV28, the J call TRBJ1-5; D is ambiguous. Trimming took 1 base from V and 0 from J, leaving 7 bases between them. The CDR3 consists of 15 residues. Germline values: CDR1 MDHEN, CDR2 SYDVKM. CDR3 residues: CASSLSLYSNQPQHF. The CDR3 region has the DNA TGTGCCAGCAGTTTATCGTTGTATAGCAATCAGCCCCAGCATTTT.

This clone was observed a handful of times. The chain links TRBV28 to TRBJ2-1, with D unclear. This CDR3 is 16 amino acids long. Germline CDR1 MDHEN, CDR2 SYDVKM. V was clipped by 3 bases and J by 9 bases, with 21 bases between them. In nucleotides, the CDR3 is TGTGCCAGCAGTTTCTTCCAAGTCATACTTGAACGTGAGCAGTTCTTC. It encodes CASSFFQVILEREQFF.

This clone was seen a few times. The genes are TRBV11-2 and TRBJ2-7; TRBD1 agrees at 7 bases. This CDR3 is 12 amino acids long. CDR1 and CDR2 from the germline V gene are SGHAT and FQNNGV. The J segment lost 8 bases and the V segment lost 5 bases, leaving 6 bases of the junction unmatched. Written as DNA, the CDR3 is TGTGCCAGCAGCCCTGACAGGGAAAAGCAGTACTTC. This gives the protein CASSPDREKQYF.

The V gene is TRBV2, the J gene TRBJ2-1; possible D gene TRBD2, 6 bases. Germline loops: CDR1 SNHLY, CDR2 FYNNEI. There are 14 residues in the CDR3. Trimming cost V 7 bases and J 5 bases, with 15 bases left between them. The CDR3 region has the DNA TGTGCCAGCACCAAGGGAGGACTCAACAATGAGCAGTTCTTC. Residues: CASTKGGLNNEQFF.

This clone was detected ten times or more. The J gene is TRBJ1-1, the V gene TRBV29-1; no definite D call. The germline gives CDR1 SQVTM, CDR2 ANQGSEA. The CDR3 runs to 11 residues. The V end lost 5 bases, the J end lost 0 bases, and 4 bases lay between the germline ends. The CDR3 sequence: CSVIMNTEAFF. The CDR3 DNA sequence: TGCAGCGTTATCATGAACACTGAAGCTTTCTTT.

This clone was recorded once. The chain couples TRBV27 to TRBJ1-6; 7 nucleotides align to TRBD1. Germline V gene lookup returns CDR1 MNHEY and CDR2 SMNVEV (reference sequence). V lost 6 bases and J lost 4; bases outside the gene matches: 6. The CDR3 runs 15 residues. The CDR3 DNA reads TGTGCCAGCAGAAGAGGGGACAGATATAATTCACCCCTCCACTTT. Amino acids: CASRRGDRYNSPLHF.

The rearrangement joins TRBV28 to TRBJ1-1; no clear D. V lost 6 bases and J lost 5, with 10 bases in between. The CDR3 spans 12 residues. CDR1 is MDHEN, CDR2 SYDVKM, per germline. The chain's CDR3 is CASSQELTEAFF. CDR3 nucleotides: TGTGCCAGCAGCCAAGAGTTAACTGAAGCTTTCTTT.

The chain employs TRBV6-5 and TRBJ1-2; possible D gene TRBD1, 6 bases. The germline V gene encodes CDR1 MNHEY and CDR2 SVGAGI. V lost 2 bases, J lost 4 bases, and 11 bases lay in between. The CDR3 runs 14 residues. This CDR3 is CASSYGQPVYGYTF. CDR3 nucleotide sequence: TGTGCCAGCAGTTACGGACAGCCAGTCTATGGCTACACCTTC.

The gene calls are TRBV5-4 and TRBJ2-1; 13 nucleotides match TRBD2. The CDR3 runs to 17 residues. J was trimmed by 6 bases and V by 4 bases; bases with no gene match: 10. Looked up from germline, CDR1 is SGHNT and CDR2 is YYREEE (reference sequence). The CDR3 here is CASSRGPLAGGANEQFF. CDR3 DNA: TGTGCCAGCAGCCGAGGGCCACTAGCGGGAGGGGCCAATGAGCAGTTCTTC. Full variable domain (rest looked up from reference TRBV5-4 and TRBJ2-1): ETGVTQSPTHLIKTRGQQVTLRCSSQSGHNTVSWYQQALGQGPQFIFQYYREEENGRGNFPPRFSGLQFPNYSSELNVNALELDDSALYLCASSRGPLAGGANEQFFGPGTRLTVL.

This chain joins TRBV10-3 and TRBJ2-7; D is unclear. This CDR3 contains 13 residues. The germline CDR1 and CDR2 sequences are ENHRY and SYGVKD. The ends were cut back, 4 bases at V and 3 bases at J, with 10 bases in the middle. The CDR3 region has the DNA TGTGCCATCAGTGGGAGTTTAGTCTACGAGCAGTACTTC. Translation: CAISGSLVYEQYF.

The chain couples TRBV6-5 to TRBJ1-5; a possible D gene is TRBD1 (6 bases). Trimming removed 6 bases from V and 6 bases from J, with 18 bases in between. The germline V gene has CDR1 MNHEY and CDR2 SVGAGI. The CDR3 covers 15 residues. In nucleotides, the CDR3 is TGTGCCAGCAGGCGAATGGGGGCGATAAGTCAGCCCCAGCATTTT. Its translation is CASRRMGAISQPQHF.

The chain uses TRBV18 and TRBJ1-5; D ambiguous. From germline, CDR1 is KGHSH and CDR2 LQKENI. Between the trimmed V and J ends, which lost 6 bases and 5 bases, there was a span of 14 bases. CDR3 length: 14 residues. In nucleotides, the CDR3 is TGTGCCAGCTCCGAGTCCGTCGGAGATCAGCCCCAGCATTTT. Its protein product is CASSESVGDQPQHF.

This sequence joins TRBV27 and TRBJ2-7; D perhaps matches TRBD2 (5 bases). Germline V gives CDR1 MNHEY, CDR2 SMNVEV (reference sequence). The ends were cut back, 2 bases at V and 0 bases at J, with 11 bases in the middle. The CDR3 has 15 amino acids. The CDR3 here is CASSLIGKSSYEQYF. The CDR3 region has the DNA TGTGCCAGCAGTTTAATCGGGAAAAGCTCCTACGAGCAGTACTTC.

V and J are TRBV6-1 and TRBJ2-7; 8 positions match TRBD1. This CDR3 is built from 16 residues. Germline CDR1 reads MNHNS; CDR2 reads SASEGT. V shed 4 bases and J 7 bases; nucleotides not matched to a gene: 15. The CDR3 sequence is CASSGVPGQAAGEQYF. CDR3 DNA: TGTGCCAGCAGTGGGGTACCGGGACAGGCGGCGGGGGAGCAGTACTTC.

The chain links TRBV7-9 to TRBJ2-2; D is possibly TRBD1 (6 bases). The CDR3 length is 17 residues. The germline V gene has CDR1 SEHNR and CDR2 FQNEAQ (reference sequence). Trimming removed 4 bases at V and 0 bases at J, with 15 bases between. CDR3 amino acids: CASSSRAGTPNTGELFF. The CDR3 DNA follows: TGTGCCAGCAGCTCCAGGGCCGGGACACCGAACACCGGGGAGCTGTTTTTT.

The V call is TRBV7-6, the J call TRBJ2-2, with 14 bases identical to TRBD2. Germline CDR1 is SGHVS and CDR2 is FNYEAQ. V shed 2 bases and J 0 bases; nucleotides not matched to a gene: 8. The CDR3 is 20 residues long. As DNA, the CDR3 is TGTGCCAGCAGCTTAAACCTAAGGACTAGCGGGGGGCCGAACACCGGGGAGCTGTTTTTT. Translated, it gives CASSLNLRTSGGPNTGELFF.

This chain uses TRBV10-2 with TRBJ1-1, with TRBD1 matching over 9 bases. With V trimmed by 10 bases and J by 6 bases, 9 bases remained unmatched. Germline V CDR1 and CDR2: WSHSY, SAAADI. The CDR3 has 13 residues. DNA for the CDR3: TGCGCCACCCAACAGGGGGCAGGGGCTGAAGCTTTCTTT. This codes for CATQQGAGAEAFF.